This T cell receptor beta chain was documented in a study of blood T cell repertoires in COVID-19. Study in general: The origin of the acute and convalescent COVID-19 samples was the United States, Italy and Spain. PBMCs, B-cell-depleted T cells, or T cells were the source of the cDNA or gDNA that made up the material.

Original data processing: It was from reference gene primer amplification that nucleated cell counts were estimated. Method: immunoSEQ multiplex PCR; TCRdb's copy keeps in-frame clones and lacks some. D and trimming come from the DNA, and the V and J calls and clone size come from that table. The table records 150,000 to 200,000 clones, about 89% of them present only once. V lost 2 bases, J lost 0 bases, and 11 bases lay in between. The germline gives CDR1 MNHNS, CDR2 SASEGT. CDR3 length equals 16 residues. The source material was peripheral blood. The V gene is TRBV6-1, the J gene TRBJ1-3; D gene ambiguous. This TCR was sampled from a man in his 60s with acute or convalescent COVID-19. Here the CDR3 DNA reads TGTGCCAGCAGTGAACCTGACACCCTCTCTGGAAACACCATATATTTT. Its translation is CASSEPDTLSGNTIYF.